The present TCR beta chain was sequenced within a study of CD8 T cells in ankylosing spondylitis. Worth noting for this clonotype: What it binds is unknown.

CDR3 length: 15 residues. Trimming pared 0 bases from V and 2 bases from J, leaving 9 bases between. From germline, CDR1 is MNHEY and CDR2 SVGAGI. Whole-study results and caveats: Matched ankylosing spondylitis synovial fluid reportedly showed significant enrichment of disease-linked clones. It appeared that ankylosing spondylitis blood was characterized by a TCR beta motif of fewer than ten highly homologous variants.

TCRdb reprocessed the 5' RACE reads via MiXCR and lists one record per CDR3 protein. The sample holds 200,000 to 250,000 distinct CDR3 sequences, approximately 16% seen once. This TCR derives from a male donor with ankylosing spondylitis. This chain links TRBV6-5 with TRBJ2-3, with D possibly being TRBD2 (5 bases). What was sequenced was blood, either unsorted or a sorted T cell fraction (not recorded which). The CDR3 DNA is TGTGCCAGCAGTTACTCCCGCGGACTCACAGATACGCAGTATTTT. It is translated as CASSYSRGLTDTQYF.